The 24 T cell receptor beta chains given below trace back to one sample, sequenced in a study of radiotherapy plus CTLA-4 blockade in lung cancer. Clones were read by immunoSEQ multiplex PCR, and TCRdb kept only the in-frame ones, dropping some. The sample lists around 110,000 clones, 85% to 90% occurring once. The sequences come from peripheral blood, collected from a patient treated with radiotherapy plus ipilimumab. These receptors were collected from a human donor with non-small cell lung cancer that progressed on radiotherapy plus ipilimumab. Some clones in this sample may be carry-over from other donors' samples.

The gene calls are TRBV5-1 and TRBJ2-5; a possible D gene is TRBD1 (6 bases). V lost 7 bases to trimming and J lost 2 bases, with 18 bases between them. This CDR3 has 15 residues. CDR1 is SGHRS and CDR2 is YFSETQ in the germline V gene. CDR3 sequence reads: CASQGAGRGQETQYF. The CDR3 nucleotides read TGCGCCAGCCAGGGCGCGGGTAGGGGGCAAGAGACCCAGTACTTC.

This clone was detected only once. The chain uses TRBV11-1 and TRBJ1-2, with D maybe TRBD1 (5 bases). This CDR3 comprises 15 residues. With 6 bases removed from V and 5 bases from J, the gap between germline ends came to 19 bases. The germline CDR1 and CDR2 sequences are SGHAT and FQDESV (reference sequence). The CDR3 loop reads CASSPGHLGTYGYTF. The DNA of the CDR3 is TGTGCCAGCAGTCCTGGACACCTTGGAACGTATGGCTACACCTTC. The full variable domain, in which reference TRBV11-1 and TRBJ1-2 provide the parts outside the CDR3, is EAEVAQSPRYKITEKSQAVAFWCDPISGHATLYWYRQILGQGPELLVQFQDESVVDDSQLPKDRFSAERLKGVDSTLKIQPAELGDSAMYLCASSPGHLGTYGYTFGSGTRLTVV.

The CDR3 DNA follows: TGTGCCAGCAGCTTAGCGGCCGGGGGGCACTACAATGAGCAGTTCTTC. It is translated as CASSLAAGGHYNEQFF. The chain has TRBV7-8 and TRBJ2-1; weak D call: TRBD2 (7 bases). The CDR3 totals 16 residues. The germline V and J ends were trimmed by 0 bases and 3 bases, with 12 bases remaining between them. Germline lookup yields CDR1 SGHVS and CDR2 FQNEAQ.

This chain joins TRBV9 and TRBJ2-7; D is perhaps TRBD1 (7 bases). The CDR3 totals 14 residues. Trimming cost V 4 bases and J 6 bases, with 17 bases left between them. Germline CDR1 reads SGDLS; CDR2 reads YYNGEE. The CDR3 reads CASSPGGGGSEQYF. The CDR3 coding sequence is TGTGCCAGCAGCCCCGGTGGAGGGGGCAGCGAGCAGTACTTC.

The V call is TRBV5-6, the J call TRBJ2-3; 14 bases are shared with TRBD2. Germline trimming cut 3 bases from V and 4 bases from J; bases unmatched to any gene: 4. Germline V lookup: CDR1 SGHDT, CDR2 YYEEEE. The CDR3 is made up of 16 amino acids. As DNA, the CDR3 is TGTGCCAGCAGCTCGGCGACTAGCGGGGGGGCAGATACGCAGTATTTT. Encoded protein: CASSSATSGGADTQYF.

The rearrangement links TRBV6-5 to TRBJ1-2, with D possibly being TRBD1 (6 bases). V dropped 6 bases and J dropped 2 bases, with 10 bases sitting between them. The CDR3 covers 13 residues. CDR1 and CDR2 (germline): MNHEY, SVGAGI. DNA of the CDR3: TGTGCCAGCAGCCTCGGACAGAACTATGGCTACACCTTC. It encodes CASSLGQNYGYTF.

This chain links TRBV28 with TRBJ2-7; D is perhaps TRBD1 (5 bases). V shed 5 bases and J shed 4 bases, with 9 bases lying between them. CDR3 length: 12 amino acids. CDR1 MDHEN and CDR2 SYDVKM come from the germline V gene. The CDR3 is CASSRDRYEQYF. CDR3 DNA sequence: TGTGCCAGCAGTCGAGACAGATACGAGCAGTACTTC.

The J gene is TRBJ2-5, the V gene TRBV11-2, with D uncertain. The length of the CDR3 is 12 residues. Germline V CDR1 and CDR2: SGHAT, FQNNGV. The germline V and J ends were trimmed by 5 bases and 9 bases, with 13 bases remaining between them. CDR3 sequence: CASSPNIGAQYF. The CDR3, as DNA: TGTGCCAGCAGCCCGAACATCGGAGCCCAGTACTTC.

The chain is built from TRBV6-5 and TRBJ2-1, with D unclear. The V gene's germline CDR1 is MNHEY and CDR2 SVGAGI. V shed 2 bases and J shed 4 bases, with 12 bases lying between them. The CDR3 runs to 15 residues. The CDR3 region has the DNA TGTGCCAGCAGTTACCGACCACGTCTTTACAATGAGCAGTTCTTC. Translating it yields CASSYRPRLYNEQFF.

The chain combines TRBV6-5 with TRBJ1-2, with D tentatively TRBD1 (5 bases). V lost 0 bases to trimming and J lost 10 bases, with 21 bases between them. Germline values: CDR1 MNHEY, CDR2 SVGAGI. CDR3 length: 16 amino acids. Here the CDR3 DNA reads TGTGCCAGCAGTTACTCGAAACACACGCTTAGGGACGACTACACCTTC. Its translation is CASSYSKHTLRDDYTF.

The V gene is TRBV6-1, the J gene TRBJ2-2; no definite D call. V was clipped by 9 bases and J by 3 bases, with 14 bases between them. CDR1 and CDR2 (germline): MNHNS, SASEGT. CDR3 length: 14 residues. Here the CDR3 reads CASPPPTDTGELFF. The CDR3 nucleotides are TGTGCCAGTCCCCCCCCCACCGACACCGGGGAGCTGTTTTTT.

This chain joins TRBV30 and TRBJ2-7; D assignment may be TRBD1 or TRBD2 (6 bases each). CDR1 and CDR2 (germline): GTSNPN, SVGIG (reference sequence). The CDR3 is made up of 14 amino acids. V was trimmed by 4 bases and J by 6 bases, leaving 19 bases between them. This chain's CDR3 is CAWTTGAGRTEQYF. In DNA form, the CDR3 reads TGTGCCTGGACCACGGGGGCAGGGAGGACCGAGCAGTACTTC.

The chain has TRBV15 and TRBJ1-2; D call uncertain. Between the trimmed V and J ends, which lost 0 bases and 6 bases, there was a span of 8 bases. The CDR3 has 13 residues. The germline V gene encodes CDR1 LNHNV and CDR2 YYDKDF (reference sequence). The CDR3 protein is CATSRDPGDGYTF. The CDR3 coding sequence is TGTGCCACCAGCAGAGACCCAGGAGATGGCTACACCTTC.

The chain uses TRBV29-1 and TRBJ1-1, with 9 bases fitting TRBD1. J was trimmed by 5 bases and V by 7 bases; bases with no gene match: 5. The germline CDR1 and CDR2 sequences are SQVTM and ANQGSEA. The CDR3 totals 12 residues. The CDR3: CSGLTGGTEAFF. The DNA of the CDR3 is TGCAGCGGGTTGACAGGGGGGACTGAAGCTTTCTTT. Filled out from reference TRBV29-1 and TRBJ1-1, the complete variable domain reads SAVISQKPSRDICQRGTSLTIQCQVDSQVTMMFWYRQQPGQSLTLIATANQGSEATYESGFVIDKFPISRPNLTFSTLTVSNMSPEDSSIYLCSGLTGGTEAFFGQGTRLTVV.

The V call is TRBV7-6, the J call TRBJ2-7; D may correspond to TRBD1 or TRBD2 (5 bases each). The CDR3 runs to 13 residues. Trimming took off 5 bases at V and 3 bases at J, with 11 bases between the two ends. Germline-derived CDR1 and CDR2 are SGHVS and FNYEAQ. For the CDR3, the DNA is TGTGCCAGCAGCCCGGGACCGAACTACGAGCAGTACTTC. Its translation: CASSPGPNYEQYF.

The rearrangement uses TRBV5-1 and TRBJ1-4, with D tentatively TRBD1 (5 bases). Germline V gene sequence: CDR1 SGHRS, CDR2 YFSETQ. There are 14 residues in the CDR3. Trimming removed 4 bases at V and 2 bases at J, with 9 bases between. In DNA form, the CDR3 reads TGCGCCAGCAGCGGGGGGTGGACTAATGAAAAACTGTTTTTT. Its translation is CASSGGWTNEKLFF.

This clone was seen more than once but under ten times. The chain carries TRBV19 and TRBJ2-2; a weak D match, TRBD1 (6 bases). The CDR3 spans 15 residues. Trimming cost V 4 bases and J 5 bases, with 14 bases left between them. Per germline, CDR1 LNHDA and CDR2 SQIVND (reference sequence). The CDR3 DNA sequence: TGTGCCAGTAGTACAGCCTCCACAGGGACCGGGGAGCTGTTTTTT. Its translation: CASSTASTGTGELFF.

The CDR3 here is CASSLKWQVRIGELFF. CDR3 DNA sequence: TGTGCCAGCAGCTTAAAGTGGCAGGTCCGGATCGGGGAGCTGTTTTTT. V usage is TRBV13 and J usage is TRBJ2-2; D remains ambiguous. CDR1 and CDR2 (germline): PRHDT, FYEKMQ (reference sequence). V lost 2 bases and J lost 7, with 17 bases in between. This CDR3 is built from 16 residues.

This chain connects TRBV19 to TRBJ2-3, with 8 bases fitting TRBD2. V dropped 5 bases and J dropped 5; count of bases not matched to a gene: 3. CDR1 is LNHDA and CDR2 is SQIVND in the germline V gene (reference sequence). The CDR3 extends over 13 amino acids. Here the CDR3 reads CASSVGREDTQYF. CDR3 DNA sequence: TGTGCCAGTAGTGTCGGGAGGGAAGATACGCAGTATTTT.

This chain joins TRBV5-1 and TRBJ1-5; D is perhaps TRBD1 (5 bases). Trimming removed 0 bases from V and 6 bases from J, with 10 bases in between. CDR1 and CDR2 (germline): SGHRS, YFSETQ. This CDR3 has 14 residues. This CDR3 is CASSLEGVGQPQHF. CDR3 bases: TGCGCCAGCAGCTTGGAAGGGGTCGGTCAGCCCCAGCATTTT. Filled out from reference TRBV5-1 and TRBJ1-5, the complete variable domain reads KAGVTQTPRYLIKTRGQQVTLSCSPISGHRSVSWYQQTPGQGLQFLFEYFSETQRNKGNFPGRFSGRQFSNSRSEMNVSTLELGDSALYLCASSLEGVGQPQHFGDGTRLSIL.

The chain is built from TRBV27 and TRBJ1-6, with D uncertain. Germline V gives CDR1 MNHEY, CDR2 SMNVEV (reference sequence). Trimming took off 6 bases at V and 11 bases at J, with 14 bases between the two ends. The length of the CDR3 is 13 residues. The CDR3 DNA is TGTGCCAGCAGCTTGCCCAATCGAGCACCCCTCCACTTT. This gives the protein CASSLPNRAPLHF.

V usage is TRBV7-9 and J usage is TRBJ2-1; TRBD1 or TRBD2 may be the D gene (5 bases each). The CDR3 consists of 12 residues. Germline values: CDR1 SEHNR, CDR2 FQNEAQ (reference sequence). V lost 3 bases, J lost 8 bases, and 8 bases lay in between. Here the CDR3 DNA reads TGTGCCAGCAGCTTCCGAGGGGATGAGCAGTTCTTC. It codes for CASSFRGDEQFF.

The CDR3 sequence is CASSPGLDEQYF. The CDR3 DNA sequence: TGTGCCAGCAGTCCTGGACTAGACGAGCAGTACTTC. The chain uses TRBV6-1 and TRBJ2-7; 7 nucleotides line up with TRBD2. The CDR3 spans 12 residues. V trimming: 5 bases; J trimming: 5 bases; junction bases outside the gene matches: 3. Germline V gene data show CDR1 as MNHNS and CDR2 as SASEGT.

This rearrangement joins TRBV14 to TRBJ2-7, with TRBD1 identical over 9 bases. The CDR3 has 15 residues. The V gene's germline CDR1 is SGHDN and CDR2 FVKESK. Germline trimming cut 4 bases from V and 0 bases from J; bases unmatched to any gene: 4. This CDR3 reads CASSRDRVSSYEQYF. The CDR3 DNA reads as TGTGCCAGCAGCCGGGACAGGGTGAGCTCCTACGAGCAGTACTTC.